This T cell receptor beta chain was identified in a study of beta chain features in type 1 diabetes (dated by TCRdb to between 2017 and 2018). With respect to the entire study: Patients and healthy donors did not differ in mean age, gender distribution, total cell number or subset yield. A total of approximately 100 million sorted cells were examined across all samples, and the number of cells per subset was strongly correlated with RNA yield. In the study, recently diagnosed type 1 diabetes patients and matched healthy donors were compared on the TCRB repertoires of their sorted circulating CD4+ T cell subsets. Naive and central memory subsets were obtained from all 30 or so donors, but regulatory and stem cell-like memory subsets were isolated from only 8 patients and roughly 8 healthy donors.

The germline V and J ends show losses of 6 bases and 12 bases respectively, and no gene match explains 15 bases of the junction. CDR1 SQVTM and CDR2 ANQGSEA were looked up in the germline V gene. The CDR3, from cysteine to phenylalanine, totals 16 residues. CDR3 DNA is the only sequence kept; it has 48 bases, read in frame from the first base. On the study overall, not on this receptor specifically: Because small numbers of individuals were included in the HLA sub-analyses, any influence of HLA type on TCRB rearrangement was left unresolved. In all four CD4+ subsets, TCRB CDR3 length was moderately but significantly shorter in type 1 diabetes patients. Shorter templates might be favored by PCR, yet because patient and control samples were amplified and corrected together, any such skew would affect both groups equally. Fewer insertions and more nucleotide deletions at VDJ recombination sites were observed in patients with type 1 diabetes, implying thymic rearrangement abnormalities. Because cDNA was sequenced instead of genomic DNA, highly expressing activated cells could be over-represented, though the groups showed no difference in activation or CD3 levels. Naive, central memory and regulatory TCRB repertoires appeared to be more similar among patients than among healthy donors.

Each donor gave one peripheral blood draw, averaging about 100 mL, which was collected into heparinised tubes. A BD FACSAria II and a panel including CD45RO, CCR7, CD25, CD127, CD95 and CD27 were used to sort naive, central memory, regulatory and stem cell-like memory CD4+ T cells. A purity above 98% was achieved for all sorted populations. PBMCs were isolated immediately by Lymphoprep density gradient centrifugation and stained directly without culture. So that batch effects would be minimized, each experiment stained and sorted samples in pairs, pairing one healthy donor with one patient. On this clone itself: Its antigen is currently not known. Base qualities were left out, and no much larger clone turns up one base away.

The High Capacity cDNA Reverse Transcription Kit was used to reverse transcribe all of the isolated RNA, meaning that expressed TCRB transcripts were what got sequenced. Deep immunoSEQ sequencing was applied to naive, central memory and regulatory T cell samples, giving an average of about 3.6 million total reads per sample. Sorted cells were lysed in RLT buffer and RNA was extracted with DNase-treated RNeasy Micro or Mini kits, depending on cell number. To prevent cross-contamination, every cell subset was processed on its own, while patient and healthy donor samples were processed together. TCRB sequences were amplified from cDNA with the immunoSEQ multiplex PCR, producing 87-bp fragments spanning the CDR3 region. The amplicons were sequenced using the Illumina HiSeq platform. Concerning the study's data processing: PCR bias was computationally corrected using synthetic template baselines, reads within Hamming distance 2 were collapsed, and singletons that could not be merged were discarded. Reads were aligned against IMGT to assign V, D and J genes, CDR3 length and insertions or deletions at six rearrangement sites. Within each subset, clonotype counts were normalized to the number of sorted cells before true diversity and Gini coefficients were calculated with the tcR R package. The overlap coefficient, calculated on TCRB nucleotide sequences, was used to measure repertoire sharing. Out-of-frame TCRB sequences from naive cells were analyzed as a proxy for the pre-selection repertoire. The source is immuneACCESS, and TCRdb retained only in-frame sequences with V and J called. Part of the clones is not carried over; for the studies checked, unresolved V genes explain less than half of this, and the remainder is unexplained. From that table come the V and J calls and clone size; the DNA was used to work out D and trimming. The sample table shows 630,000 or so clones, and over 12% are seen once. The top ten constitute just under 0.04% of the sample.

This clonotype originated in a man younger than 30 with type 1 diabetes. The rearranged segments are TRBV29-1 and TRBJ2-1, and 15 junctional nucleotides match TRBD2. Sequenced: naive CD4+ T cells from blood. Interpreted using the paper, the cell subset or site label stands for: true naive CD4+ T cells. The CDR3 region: CSVGTSGGHYYVGQFF. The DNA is TGCAGCGTAGGGACTAGCGGGGGGCATTACTACGTGGGGCAGTTCTTC.